This T cell receptor (beta chain) was recorded in a study of blood T cell repertoires in COVID-19. The overall study: Some COVID-19 samples were acute and others convalescent; all came from the United States, Italy and Spain. T cells, B-cell-depleted T cells, or PBMCs provided the cDNA or gDNA that served as material.

CDR3 length: 18 amino acids. Trimming pared 3 bases from V and 1 base from J, leaving 18 bases between. Germline lookup yields CDR1 MGHDK and CDR2 SYGVNS. As handled by the study authors: How many nucleated cells were present was estimated from reference gene primer amplification. This table comes from immunoSEQ multiplex PCR, and its TCRdb copy is limited to in-frame clones, with some not included. The V and J calls and clone size are taken from that table; D and trimming were inferred from the DNA. The table includes around 100,000 clones, roughly 84% detected once. This rearrangement joins TRBV25-1 to TRBJ1-4, with D tentatively TRBD1 (5 bases). The origin of this receptor is a woman aged 70 to 79 with acute or convalescent COVID-19. Material: peripheral blood. The CDR3 protein is CASSDRETAIITNEKLFF. The CDR3 DNA is TGTGCCAGCAGTGATCGGGAGACAGCTATTATAACTAATGAAAAACTGTTTTTT.